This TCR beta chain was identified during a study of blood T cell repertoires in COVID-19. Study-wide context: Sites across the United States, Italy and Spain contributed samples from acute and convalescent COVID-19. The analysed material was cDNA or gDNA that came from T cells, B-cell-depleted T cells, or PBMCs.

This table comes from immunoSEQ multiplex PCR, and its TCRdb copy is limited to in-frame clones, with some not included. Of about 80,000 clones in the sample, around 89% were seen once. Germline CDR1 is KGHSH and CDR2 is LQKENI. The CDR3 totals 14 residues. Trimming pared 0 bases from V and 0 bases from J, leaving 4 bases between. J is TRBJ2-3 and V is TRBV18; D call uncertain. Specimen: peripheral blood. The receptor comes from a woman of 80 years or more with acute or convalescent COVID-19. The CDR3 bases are TGTGCCAGCTCACCACCATCTAGCACAGATACGCAGTATTTT. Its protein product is CASSPPSSTDTQYF.